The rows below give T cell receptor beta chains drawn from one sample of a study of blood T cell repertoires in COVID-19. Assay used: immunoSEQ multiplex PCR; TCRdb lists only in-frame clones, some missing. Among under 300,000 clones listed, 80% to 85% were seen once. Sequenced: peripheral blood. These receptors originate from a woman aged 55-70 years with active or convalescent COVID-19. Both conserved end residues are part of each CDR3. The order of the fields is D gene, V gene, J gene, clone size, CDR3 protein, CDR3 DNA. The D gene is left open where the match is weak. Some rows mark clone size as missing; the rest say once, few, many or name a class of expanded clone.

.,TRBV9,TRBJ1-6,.,CASSVEAGGGNSPLHF,TGTGCCAGCAGCGTAGAGGCGGGGGGCGGTAATTCACCCCTCCACTTT
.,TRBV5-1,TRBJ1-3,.,CASSRYGGSSGNTIYF,TGCGCCAGCAGCCGATACGGGGGGAGCTCTGGAAACACCATATATTTT
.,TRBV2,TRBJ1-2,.,CASSEVQDYGYTF,TGTGCCAGCAGTGAAGTGCAGGATTATGGCTACACCTTC
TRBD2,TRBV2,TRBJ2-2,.,CASSVYSGGVTGELFF,TGTGCCAGCAGCGTCTATAGCGGGGGGGTGACCGGGGAGCTGTTTTTT
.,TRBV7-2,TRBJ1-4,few,CASSLTENEKLFF,TGTGCCAGCAGCTTAACGGAGAATGAAAAACTGTTTTTT
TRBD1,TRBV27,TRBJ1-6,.,CASSFQVGGQGSPLHF,TGTGCCAGCAGTTTCCAAGTAGGGGGACAGGGATCACCCCTCCACTTT
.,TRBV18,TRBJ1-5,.,CASSPSGGNQPQHF,TGTGCCAGCTCTCCGTCAGGGGGCAATCAGCCCCAGCATTTT
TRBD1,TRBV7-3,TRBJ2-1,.,CASSLTVGQYSYNEQFF,TGTGCCAGCAGCTTAACGGTGGGACAGTATTCCTACAATGAGCAGTTCTTC
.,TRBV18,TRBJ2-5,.,CASSPLQETQYF,TGTGCCAGCTCACCTCTCCAAGAGACCCAGTACTTC
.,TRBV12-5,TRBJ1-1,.,CASGLPARAQAFF,TGTGCTAGTGGTTTGCCAGCCCGAGCGCAGGCTTTCTTT
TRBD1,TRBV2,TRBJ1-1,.,CASSLQGSTEAFF,TGTGCCAGCAGTTTACAGGGGAGCACTGAAGCTTTCTTT
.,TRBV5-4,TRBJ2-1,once,CASSLGLPTGDNEQFF,TGTGCCAGCAGCTTGGGTCTCCCGACAGGTGACAATGAGCAGTTCTTC
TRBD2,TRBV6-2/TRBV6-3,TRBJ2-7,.,CASSYSLRGSAYEQYF,TGTGCCAGCAGTTACTCTTTGCGGGGGTCAGCGTACGAGCAGTACTTC
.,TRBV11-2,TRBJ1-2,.,CASRPDPGGRGPYGYGYTF,TGTGCCAGCAGACCGGATCCCGGGGGGCGGGGACCTTATGGCTATGGCTACACCTTC
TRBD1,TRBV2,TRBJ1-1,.,CASSQATGLTEAFF,TGTGCCAGCAGCCAAGCGACAGGGCTCACTGAAGCTTTCTTT
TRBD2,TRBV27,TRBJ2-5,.,CASSLGLGLAQETQYF,TGTGCCAGCAGTTTAGGGCTAGGACTAGCTCAAGAGACCCAGTACTTC
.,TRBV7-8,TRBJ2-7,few,CASSPYSTVSGPSEQYF,TGTGCCAGCAGCCCCTATTCGACAGTTTCCGGACCATCCGAGCAGTACTTC
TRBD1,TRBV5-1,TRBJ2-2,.,CASSLSSQGATGELFF,TGCGCCAGCAGCTTGAGTTCACAGGGGGCAACCGGGGAGCTGTTTTTT
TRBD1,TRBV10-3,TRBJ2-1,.,CAISEVQTGGEQFF,TGTGCCATCAGTGAGGTGCAGACAGGGGGGGAGCAGTTCTTC
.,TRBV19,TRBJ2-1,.,CASSIPQASSYNEQFF,TGTGCCAGTAGTATCCCACAGGCGAGCTCCTACAATGAGCAGTTCTTC
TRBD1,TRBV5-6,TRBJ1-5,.,CASSLGRGLIQPQHF,TGTGCCAGCAGCTTGGGTAGGGGGCTAATTCAGCCCCAGCATTTT
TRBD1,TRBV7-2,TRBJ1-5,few,CASSLGQGNQPQHF,TGTGCCAGCAGCTTGGGACAGGGTAATCAGCCCCAGCATTTT
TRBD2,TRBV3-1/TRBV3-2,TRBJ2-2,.,CGASGGPGELFF,TGTGGGGCTAGCGGGGGACCCGGGGAGCTGTTTTTT
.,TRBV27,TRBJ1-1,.,CASSLFRGNTEAFF,TGTGCCAGCAGTTTGTTCAGGGGGAACACTGAAGCTTTCTTT
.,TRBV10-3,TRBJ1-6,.,CAISVRAEDSPLHF,TGTGCCATCAGTGTGAGGGCCGAAGATTCACCCCTCCACTTT
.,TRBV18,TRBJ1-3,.,CASSRTDSGNTIYF,TGTGCCAGCTCCCGGACAGATTCGGGAAACACCATATATTTT
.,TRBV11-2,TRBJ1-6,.,CASRSFNSPLHF,TGTGCCAGCCGTAGTTTCAATTCACCCCTCCACTTT
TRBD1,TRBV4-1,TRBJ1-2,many,CASSQATGGGWGYTF,TGCGCCAGCAGCCAAGCTACAGGGGGCGGATGGGGCTACACCTTC
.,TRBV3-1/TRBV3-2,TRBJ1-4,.,CASSQDQLRGNEKLFF,TGTGCCAGCAGCCAAGATCAACTTCGGGGTAATGAAAAACTGTTTTTT
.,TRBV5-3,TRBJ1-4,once,CARSPSRQRTNEKLFF,TGTGCCAGAAGCCCATCTCGACAGCGAACTAATGAAAAACTGTTTTTT
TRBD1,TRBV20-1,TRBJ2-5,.,CSASVQGEETQYF,TGCAGTGCTAGTGTTCAGGGGGAAGAGACCCAGTACTTC
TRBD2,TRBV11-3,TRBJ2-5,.,CASSKNSGGTQETQYF,TGTGCCAGCAGCAAAAATAGCGGGGGCACACAAGAGACCCAGTACTTC
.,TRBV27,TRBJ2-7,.,CASSSGAREQYF,TGTGCCAGCAGTTCAGGGGCCAGGGAGCAGTACTTC
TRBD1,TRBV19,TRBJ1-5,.,CATNRGEGNQPQHF,TGTGCCACGAACAGGGGGGAAGGCAATCAGCCCCAGCATTTT